The rows below give T cell receptor beta chains drawn from one sample of a study of cytomegalovirus exposure and HLA in healthy donors. TCRdb keeps only in-frame clones here, not all; method: immunoSEQ multiplex PCR. The sample lists about 130,000 clones, approximately 78% occurring once. Sequenced: PBMCs. Receptors were obtained from a woman aged 25 to 45 in good health and CMV-seronegative. Each CDR3 is given with its conserved first and last residue. Each record gives: V gene, J gene, clone size, D gene, CDR3 protein, CDR3 DNA. The D gene is left open where the match is weak. Only part of the rows carry a size: once, few, many, or a class if the clone is expanded.

>TRBV5-1|TRBJ2-7|-|-
CASSLGQFYEQYF
TGCGCCAGCAGCTTGGGACAGTTTTACGAGCAGTACTTC
>TRBV6-5|TRBJ2-7|-|TRBD2
CASSYPTGTSYEQYF
TGTGCCAGCAGTTACCCGACCGGGACTAGCTACGAGCAGTACTTC
>TRBV5-1|TRBJ1-6|few|-
CASSSGDKGNSPLHF
TGCGCCAGCAGCTCAGGGGATAAGGGTAATTCACCCCTCCACTTT
>TRBV11-2|TRBJ2-6|few|-
CASSPPKGEDSGANVLTF
TGTGCCAGCAGTCCCCCGAAGGGAGAGGATTCTGGGGCCAACGTCCTGACTTTC
>TRBV29-1|TRBJ1-2|-|TRBD1
CSVVGGQGKDGYTF
TGCAGCGTTGTAGGCGGACAGGGGAAGGATGGCTACACCTTC
>TRBV5-3|TRBJ1-2|-|TRBD1
CARSLKTGCGYTF
TGTGCCAGAAGCTTAAAGACAGGGTGTGGCTACACCTTC
>TRBV4-1|TRBJ2-7|-|-
CASSAQGILGQYF
TGCGCCAGCAGCGCACAGGGTATCCTGGGGCAGTACTTC
>TRBV15|TRBJ2-5|-|TRBD1
CATSRDRTGGQETQYF
TGTGCCACCAGCAGAGATAGGACAGGGGGCCAAGAGACCCAGTACTTC
>TRBV5-1|TRBJ2-7|-|-
CASSYREGSEQYF
TGCGCCAGCAGCTACCGGGAAGGTAGCGAGCAGTACTTC
>TRBV18|TRBJ1-3|-|TRBD1
CASSQGQSGNTIYF
TGTGCCAGCTCACAGGGACAGAGTGGAAACACCATATATTTT
>TRBV5-1|TRBJ2-7|once|-
CASSLEGGLPRSYEQYF
TGCGCCAGCAGCTTGGAAGGCGGTCTCCCAAGGTCCTACGAGCAGTACTTC
>TRBV4-2|TRBJ1-3|-|-
CASSQVAGATGNTIYF
TGTGCCAGCAGCCAAGTTGCGGGGGCGACAGGAAACACCATATATTTT
>TRBV29-1|TRBJ2-1|-|TRBD1
CSVGQGGEQFF
TGCAGCGTTGGACAGGGCGGTGAGCAGTTCTTC
>TRBV19|TRBJ2-7|-|TRBD1
CATSLRDRNSYEQCF
TGTGCCACCTCACTCCGGGACAGGAACTCCTACGAGCAGTGCTTC
>TRBV30|TRBJ1-1|-|-
CAWSGQVNTEAFF
TGTGCCTGGAGTGGTCAGGTGAACACTGAAGCTTTCTTT
>TRBV11-3|TRBJ2-4|-|TRBD2
CASRANGGANIQYF
TGTGCCAGCAGAGCCAACGGGGGGGCCAACATTCAGTACTTC
>TRBV11-2|TRBJ2-7|few|TRBD2
CASSSGGTKPYEQYF
TGTGCCAGCAGCTCCGGGGGGACCAAGCCCTACGAGCAGTACTTC